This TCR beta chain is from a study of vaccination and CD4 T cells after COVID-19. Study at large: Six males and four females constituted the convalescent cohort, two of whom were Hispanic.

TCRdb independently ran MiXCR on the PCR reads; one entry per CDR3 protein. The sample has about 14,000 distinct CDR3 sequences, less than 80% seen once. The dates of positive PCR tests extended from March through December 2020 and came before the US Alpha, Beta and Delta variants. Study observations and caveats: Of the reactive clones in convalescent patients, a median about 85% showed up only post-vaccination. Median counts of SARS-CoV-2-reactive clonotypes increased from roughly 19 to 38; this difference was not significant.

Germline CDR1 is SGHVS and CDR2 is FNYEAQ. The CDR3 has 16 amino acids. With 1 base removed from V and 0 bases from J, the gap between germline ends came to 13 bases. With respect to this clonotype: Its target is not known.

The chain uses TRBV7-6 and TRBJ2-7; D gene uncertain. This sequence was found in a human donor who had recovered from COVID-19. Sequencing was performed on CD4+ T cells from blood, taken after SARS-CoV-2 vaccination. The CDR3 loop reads CASSLGHAIASYEQYF. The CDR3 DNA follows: TGTGCCAGCAGCTTAGGACACGCTATTGCCTCCTACGAGCAGTACTTC.